The rows below give T cell receptor beta chains drawn from one sample of a study of shared clonotypes between healthy human individuals. Only in-frame clones appear in the TCRdb table, and some are missing; sequencing was by immunoSEQ multiplex PCR. The repertoire holds about 1.1 million clones, with 60% to 85% as singletons. Sequencing used memory CD4+ T cells from PBMCs. The receptors here all came from a man younger than 30 in good health. Some clones in this sample may be carry-over from other donors' samples. The CDR3 runs from the conserved cysteine through the conserved F or W. The size field is filled for only some rows; it gives once, few, many or a size class.

j_call clone_size v_call cdr3_aa
TRBJ2-6 few TRBV7-6 CASSSLTGAGANVLTF
TRBJ1-3 NA TRBV29-1 CSVETGTRNTIYF
TRBJ2-1 NA TRBV9 CASSAQGGQAVNEQFF
TRBJ2-2 NA TRBV18 CASSPVQPNTGELFF
TRBJ2-1 NA TRBV4-1 CASSQDRGLAGAGDEQFF
TRBJ2-4 NA TRBV7-9 CASSFRGADIQYF
TRBJ2-2 few TRBV30 CAWTTGWPRAAGELFF
TRBJ2-2 NA TRBV7-9 CASSIPGIGELFF
TRBJ2-7 NA TRBV10-3 CAISERGYEQYF
TRBJ1-3 NA TRBV7-9 CALTGMADRDGAGNTIYF
TRBJ2-2 NA TRBV5-4 CASSLFRREGGGELFF
TRBJ1-5 NA TRBV6-1 CASSERGGGSNQPQHF
TRBJ1-1 NA TRBV28 CASSPGGRGRVNAFF
TRBJ1-5 NA TRBV6-1 CASSEAVSNQPQHF
TRBJ2-3 once TRBV5-1 CASSSTVQGGGTDTQYF
TRBJ2-4 NA TRBV28 CASSSPAGRGWTKNIQYF
TRBJ2-1 NA TRBV27 CASSFEGLLFF
TRBJ2-1 NA TRBV7-3 CASSPQLQYNEQFF
TRBJ1-1 NA TRBV27 CASSLEGYYSTEAFF
TRBJ1-2 NA TRBV19 CATWGQGATYGYTF
TRBJ2-3 NA TRBV28 CASSSPGQGAQYF
TRBJ2-1 NA TRBV18 CASSPTGTSGFNEQFF
TRBJ2-5 NA TRBV5-1 CASSLRGRTGGMETQYF
TRBJ1-1 few TRBV29-1 CSAQTTEAFF
TRBJ2-7 NA TRBV5-1 CASSPGQGAGEQYF
TRBJ2-7 NA TRBV6-1 CASSGGTSGRGGYEQYF